Below, one T cell receptor (beta chain) is given with its context. This sample was taken from a study of CD8 T cells in Susac syndrome. A quantity of roughly 0.5 to 1 ug RNA underwent reverse transcription using random hexamers. One entry per CDR3 protein results from TCRdb running MiXCR on the immunoSEQ multiplex PCR reads. The data contain about 240,000 distinct CDR3 sequences, 90% to 96% of them seen just once; the ten biggest clones take up 0.1%. The CDR3 runs to 12 residues. Germline V gene sequence: CDR1 SQVTM, CDR2 ANQGSEA. V lost 3 bases and J lost 1, with 6 bases in between. Sequencing of TCR beta was carried out in blood CD8+ and CD4+ T cells.

The source material was CD4+ T cells from PBMCs. V is TRBV29-1 and J is TRBJ1-1, with a tentative D call TRBD1 (6 bases). The clonotype was recovered from a human donor with Susac syndrome. CDR3 DNA: TGCAGCGTTGAGACAGGGAACACTGAAGCTTTCTTT. Protein product: CSVETGNTEAFF.